Listed below are T cell receptor beta chains from one sample, sequenced in a study of blood T cell repertoires in COVID-19. Only in-frame clones appear in the TCRdb table, and some are missing; sequencing was by immunoSEQ multiplex PCR. The sample includes approximately 75,000 clones, approximately 84% seen only once; the top ten take about 13%. Source material: peripheral blood. Every receptor here comes from a man aged 50 or older with COVID-19, enrolled during active disease. CDR3s include the opening cysteine and the closing phenylalanine or tryptophan. A D gene is named only where the DNA matches it firmly. The size entry is marked missing in some rows and otherwise reads once, few, many or a size class.

TRBV28,TRBJ2-2,16,-,-,CASSLGGAGRTGELFF,TGTGCCAGCAGTTTAGGTGGGGCGGGACGAACCGGGGAGCTGTTTTTT
TRBV9,TRBJ2-7,13,-,-,CASSQGFNYEQYF,TGTGCCAGCAGCCAGGGGTTTAACTACGAGCAGTACTTC
TRBV9,TRBJ2-5,15,TRBD2,once,CASSVGSGRGETQYF,TGTGCCAGCAGCGTAGGTAGCGGGAGGGGAGAGACCCAGTACTTC
TRBV28,TRBJ2-7,16,TRBD2,-,CASSLELAGVSYEQYF,TGTGCCAGCAGTTTAGAGCTAGCGGGAGTATCCTACGAGCAGTACTTC
TRBV29-1,TRBJ1-3,14,TRBD1,-,CSVEMDRAGNTIYF,TGCAGCGTGGAGATGGACAGGGCTGGAAACACCATATATTTT
TRBV7-3,TRBJ2-3,15,-,once,CASSLGRGSADTQYF,TGTGCCAGCAGCTTGGGGAGGGGGTCCGCAGATACGCAGTATTTT
TRBV6-5,TRBJ1-1,15,-,-,CASSYSGNMNTEAFF,TGTGCCAGCAGTTACTCCGGGAATATGAACACTGAAGCTTTCTTT
TRBV18,TRBJ1-6,16,-,-,CASSLTRGLDNSPLHF,TGTGCCAGCTCACTAACCAGGGGTTTGGATAATTCACCCCTCCACTTT
TRBV9,TRBJ2-2,14,-,-,CASRGVLDTGELFF,TGTGCCAGCAGGGGAGTTCTCGACACCGGGGAGCTGTTTTTT
TRBV4-3,TRBJ2-7,15,TRBD2,-,CASSQFRTSGSEQYF,TGCGCCAGCAGCCAATTCCGGACTAGCGGGAGCGAGCAGTACTTC
TRBV2,TRBJ1-3,16,-,few,CASSGGRTDSGNTIYF,TGTGCCAGCAGTGGGGGCCGGACAGACTCTGGAAACACCATATATTTT
TRBV5-1,TRBJ2-1,17,TRBD2,-,CASSSTSGRSSYNEQFF,TGCGCCAGCAGCTCGACTAGCGGGAGGAGCTCCTACAATGAGCAGTTCTTC
TRBV11-3,TRBJ2-5,13,TRBD1,-,CASSFRGPETQYF,TGTGCCAGCAGCTTCAGGGGGCCGGAGACCCAGTACTTC
TRBV19,TRBJ2-2,12,-,few,CASSLNTGELFF,TGTGCCAGTAGCCTCAACACCGGGGAGCTGTTTTTT
TRBV19,TRBJ2-2,15,-,-,CASKERLTYTGELFF,TGTGCCAGTAAAGAACGACTTACTTACACCGGGGAGCTGTTTTTT
TRBV5-4,TRBJ2-5,15,TRBD2,-,CASSPSGRAVETQYF,TGTGCCAGCAGTCCGAGCGGGAGGGCCGTGGAGACCCAGTACTTC
TRBV6-5,TRBJ2-5,13,-,-,CASRGGGRKTQYF,TGTGCCAGCAGAGGGGGGGGTAGGAAGACCCAGTACTTC
TRBV28,TRBJ1-2,18,TRBD1,-,CASRALWADRRVTYGYTF,TGTGCCAGCAGGGCACTGTGGGCGGACAGGCGGGTGACCTATGGCTACACCTTC
TRBV28,TRBJ2-7,14,TRBD1,once,CASSIGTGLREQYF,TGTGCCAGCAGTATCGGGACAGGGCTTCGGGAGCAGTACTTC
TRBV6-2/TRBV6-3,TRBJ1-2,17,TRBD1,-,CASSFSPGTGPNYGYTF,TGTGCCAGCAGTTTCTCCCCAGGGACAGGACCTAACTATGGCTACACCTTC
TRBV11-2,TRBJ2-3,16,TRBD2,few,CASSLEAGDGSDTQYF,TGTGCCAGCAGCTTAGAGGCGGGAGACGGATCAGATACGCAGTATTTT
TRBV7-3,TRBJ2-1,15,TRBD1,-,CASSSTGGLYNEQFF,TGTGCCAGCAGCTCTACAGGGGGCCTCTACAATGAGCAGTTCTTC
TRBV7-2,TRBJ2-3,14,TRBD1,-,CASSSGTATRTQYF,TGTGCCAGCAGCTCGGGGACAGCAACCCGTACGCAGTATTTT
TRBV27,TRBJ2-1,18,TRBD2,-,CASSSGTSGRGAYNEQFF,TGTGCCAGCAGTTCCGGGACTAGCGGGAGAGGGGCCTACAATGAGCAGTTCTTC
TRBV4-1,TRBJ1-4,19,TRBD1,-,CASSQKGTGGGRGSEKLFF,TGCGCCAGCAGCCAGAAGGGGACAGGGGGCGGGAGGGGCTCGGAAAAACTGTTTTTT
TRBV6-5,TRBJ2-7,14,-,few,CASSSRQTNYEQYF,TGTGCCAGCAGTAGCAGACAAACCAACTACGAGCAGTACTTC
TRBV3-1/TRBV3-2,TRBJ2-7,14,-,-,CAKPKTGQAYEQYF,TGTGCCAAGCCAAAAACGGGACAAGCCTACGAGCAGTACTTC
TRBV30,TRBJ2-7,15,-,-,CAWSVSWGLDDEQYF,TGTGCCTGGAGTGTAAGTTGGGGGCTCGACGACGAGCAGTACTTC
TRBV27,TRBJ1-6,17,TRBD1,-,CASSFGGQGSTGSPLHF,TGTGCCAGCAGTTTTGGGGGACAGGGTTCTACAGGGTCACCCCTCCACTTT
TRBV15,TRBJ2-1,13,-,-,CATSRGLYNEQFF,TGTGCCACCAGCAGGGGACTTTACAATGAGCAGTTCTTC
TRBV29-1,TRBJ1-1,13,-,-,CSSWEGLNTEAFF,TGCAGCTCCTGGGAGGGGCTAAACACTGAAGCTTTCTTT
TRBV5-1,TRBJ2-1,17,-,-,CASSLDLGLRSYNEQFF,TGCGCCAGCAGCTTGGATCTGGGGCTGAGGTCCTACAATGAGCAGTTCTTC
TRBV9,TRBJ1-2,14,-,-,CASSSSTRNYGYTF,TGTGCCAGCAGCTCATCGACACGAAACTATGGCTACACCTTC
TRBV4-2,TRBJ1-1,13,TRBD1,-,CASSQQGAAEAFF,TGTGCCAGCAGCCAACAGGGGGCCGCTGAAGCTTTCTTT
TRBV4-2,TRBJ1-2,17,TRBD1,-,CASSRSGGQRANYGYTF,TGTGCCAGCAGCCGCAGCGGGGGACAGAGAGCTAACTATGGCTACACCTTC
TRBV28,TRBJ1-4,13,-,-,CASRDRTRLVMFF,TGTGCCAGCAGGGACCGTACTAGGTTGGTGATGTTTTTT
TRBV6-2/TRBV6-3,TRBJ1-2,15,TRBD1,-,CASSYGGRGAYGYTF,TGTGCCAGCAGTTACGGGGGCAGGGGGGCCTATGGCTACACCTTC
TRBV5-5,TRBJ2-7,14,-,-,CASSLVGRSYEQYF,TGTGCCAGCAGCTTAGTGGGCCGCTCCTACGAGCAGTACTTC
TRBV2,TRBJ1-2,14,-,-,CASSRQTLNYGYTF,TGTGCCAGCAGTCGACAGACGCTTAACTATGGCTACACCTTC
TRBV5-4,TRBJ2-1,15,TRBD1,once,CASSLWTGYYNEQFF,TGTGCCAGCAGCCTATGGACAGGATACTACAATGAGCAGTTCTTC
TRBV4-2,TRBJ2-4,14,-,-,CASSQDSIQNIQYF,TGTGCCAGCAGCCAAGACAGTATCCAAAACATTCAGTACTTC
TRBV6-2/TRBV6-3,TRBJ1-1,11,-,few,CASSGAREAFF,TGTGCCAGCAGTGGAGCAAGGGAGGCTTTCTTT
TRBV9,TRBJ2-1,15,TRBD2,-,CASSVFSGRANEQFF,TGTGCCAGCAGCGTTTTTAGCGGGAGGGCCAATGAGCAGTTCTTC
TRBV2,TRBJ2-7,14,-,-,CASSEWVQGSEQYF,TGTGCCAGCAGTGAATGGGTACAGGGCTCCGAGCAGTACTTC
TRBV5-6,TRBJ2-4,16,-,-,CASSSSLNLAKNIQYF,TGTGCCAGCAGCTCCTCACTGAACCTAGCCAAAAACATTCAGTACTTC
TRBV30,TRBJ2-1,15,-,-,CAWSFLTQGVDEQFF,TGTGCCTGGAGTTTCCTCACACAGGGTGTGGATGAGCAGTTCTTC
TRBV5-1,TRBJ2-7,15,-,-,CASSLDVAGSYEQYF,TGCGCCAGCAGCTTGGACGTTGCGGGGTCCTACGAGCAGTACTTC
TRBV12-3/TRBV12-4,TRBJ2-2,13,-,-,CASSFRGTGELFF,TGTGCCAGCAGTTTCCGGGGGACCGGGGAGCTGTTTTTT
TRBV28,TRBJ1-1,15,-,-,CASSLWGDRGTEAFF,TGTGCCAGCAGTTTATGGGGGGACCGGGGGACTGAAGCTTTCTTT
TRBV25-1,TRBJ1-5,15,-,-,CASSGPGLINQPQHF,TGTGCCAGCAGTGGTCCGGGACTGATCAATCAGCCCCAGCATTTT